These 21 T cell receptor beta chains were sequenced from one sample in a study of beta chain features in type 1 diabetes. Study results and caveats: Researchers report that Type 1 diabetes patients had moderately but significantly shorter TCRB CDR3s across all four CD4+ subsets.

What these receptors recognize is not known. The whole isolated RNA underwent reverse transcription, so sequencing captured expressed TCRB transcripts. The repertoire was sequenced with immunoSEQ multiplex PCR; TCRdb's copy has only in-frame clones and lacks some. The data hold approximately 250,000 clones, with about 23% observed a single time. The sequenced material came from naive CD4+ T cells from blood. The source of these receptors is a woman in her 30s with type 1 diabetes.

This clone was observed a few times. The chain recombines TRBV5-6 with TRBJ2-1; 10 nucleotides agree with TRBD2. There are 15 residues in the CDR3. V lost 4 bases, J lost 11 bases, and 12 bases stayed unmatched. Germline V gives CDR1 SGHDT, CDR2 YYEEEE. The CDR3 region is CASSMVASGSMQQFF. Written as DNA, the CDR3 is TGTGCCAGCAGCATGGTCGCTAGCGGGAGTATGCAGCAGTTCTTC.

The genes are TRBV9 and TRBJ2-1, with 9 bases matching TRBD2. CDR3 size: 14 residues. V dropped 0 bases and J dropped 9; count of bases not matched to a gene: 4. Germline CDR1 reads SGDLS; CDR2 reads YYNGEE. CDR3 residues: CASSVVAGVGEQFF. The CDR3 nucleotides read TGTGCCAGCAGCGTAGTAGCGGGAGTGGGTGAGCAGTTCTTC.

This clone was detected a few times. The chain links TRBV29-1 to TRBJ2-7; a weak D match, TRBD1 (5 bases). This CDR3 contains 12 residues. V was shortened by 7 bases and J by 2 bases, with 12 bases between the two germline ends. CDR1 is SQVTM, CDR2 ANQGSEA, per germline. This chain's CDR3 is CSAQSQAYEQYF. The CDR3 DNA follows: TGCAGCGCCCAGTCACAGGCCTACGAGCAGTACTTC.

V and J are TRBV29-1 and TRBJ2-3; TRBD2 matches 12 bases. The germline V gene has CDR1 SQVTM and CDR2 ANQGSEA. V shed 1 base, J shed 5 bases, and the junction held 4 bases outside the gene matches. This CDR3 is built from 15 residues. In nucleotides, the CDR3 is TGCAGCGTTGAAGGGACTAGCGGGATTCGAGATACGCAGTATTTT. Amino acids: CSVEGTSGIRDTQYF.

The V call is TRBV29-1, the J call TRBJ2-2, with 8 bases matching TRBD1. Germline V gene data show CDR1 as SQVTM and CDR2 as ANQGSEA. The CDR3 has 15 residues. Trimming at V came to 4 bases and at J to 1 base, leaving 5 bases not matched to a gene. The CDR3, as DNA: TGCAGCGTTGTAATTGGACAGGGGAACACCGGGGAGCTGTTTTTT. Its translation is CSVVIGQGNTGELFF.

Points on this clone: A junction boundary mismatches the germline segment, possibly from a read error. The rearrangement links TRBV7-3 to TRBJ2-6; D possibly uses TRBD1 or TRBD2 (6 bases each). The germline V gene encodes CDR1 SGHTA and CDR2 FQGTGA. The CDR3 runs to 15 residues. The CDR3: CASTLQGGGANVLTF. DNA for the CDR3: TGTGCCAGCACCTTACAGGGAGGTGGGGCCAACGTCCTGACTTTC.

This clone occurred a few times. The chain carries TRBV29-1 and TRBJ2-7; the match to TRBD2 covers 11 bases. V lost 4 bases, J lost 3 bases, and 5 bases stayed unmatched. Germline assignment: CDR1 SQVTM and CDR2 ANQGSEA. The CDR3 is 14 amino acids. The CDR3 protein is CSVGGTSGYYEQYF. The CDR3 nucleotides read TGCAGCGTTGGAGGGACTAGCGGATACTACGAGCAGTACTTC.

This clone was seen only a few times. The J gene is TRBJ2-3, the V gene TRBV5-6; D is ambiguous. CDR1 is SGHDT, CDR2 YYEEEE, per germline. Trimming cost V 4 bases and J 3 bases, with 6 bases left between them. The CDR3 is made up of 12 amino acids. The CDR3 DNA follows: TGTGCCAGCAGCCCTAAAACAGATACGCAGTATTTT. Protein: CASSPKTDTQYF.

The chain carries TRBV30 and TRBJ1-2, with D perhaps TRBD1 (5 bases). The CDR3 has 20 residues. V was pared by 3 bases and J by 5 bases, with 34 bases between. Germline CDR1 reads GTSNPN; CDR2 reads SVGIG (reference sequence). CDR3 amino acids: CAWRPVYVPRFGGWPYGYTF. For the CDR3, the DNA is TGTGCCTGGAGGCCCGTGTACGTTCCCCGGTTCGGGGGGTGGCCTTATGGCTACACCTTC.

The rearrangement uses TRBV28 and TRBJ1-3; 7 nucleotides align to TRBD1. Germline V lookup: CDR1 MDHEN, CDR2 SYDVKM. The CDR3 is 13 residues long. V trimming: 6 bases; J trimming: 4 bases; junction bases outside the gene matches: 3. Here the CDR3 reads CASRTQGGNTIYF. CDR3 sequence (DNA): TGTGCCAGCAGGACACAGGGGGGAAACACCATATATTTT.

This clone was counted only a few times. This chain joins TRBV28 and TRBJ2-7, with TRBD2 matching 12 bases. Germline assignment: CDR1 MDHEN and CDR2 SYDVKM. The CDR3 runs to 15 residues. The V gene end was trimmed by 6 bases and the J gene end by 1 base; junction bases not matched to a gene: 4. CDR3 coding DNA: TGTGCCAGCAGACTAGCGGGAGGCGCATCCTACGAGCAGTACTTC. This translates into CASRLAGGASYEQYF.

The rearrangement joins TRBV11-2 to TRBJ2-1; 9 bases map to TRBD1. The ends lost 5 bases at V and 10 bases at J; junction bases unmatched: 12. The CDR3 totals 15 residues. The germline gives CDR1 SGHAT, CDR2 FQNNGV. CDR3: CASSTTGGAAREQFF. DNA for the CDR3: TGTGCCAGCAGCACCACAGGGGGCGCCGCCAGGGAGCAGTTCTTC.

V usage is TRBV25-1 and J usage is TRBJ2-2; D not certain. The CDR3 runs to 14 residues. The germline V and J ends were trimmed by 0 bases and 3 bases, with 5 bases remaining between them. The germline V gene has CDR1 MGHDK and CDR2 SYGVNS. For the CDR3, the DNA is TGTGCCAGCAGTGAATACCTCGACACCGGGGAGCTGTTTTTT. Translated: CASSEYLDTGELFF.

This clone was counted a few times. The V and J genes are TRBV7-2 and TRBJ2-3; D unclear. This CDR3 contains 12 residues. Germline CDR1 is SGHTA and CDR2 is FQGNSA. V lost 4 bases to trimming and J lost 2 bases, with 4 bases between them. The CDR3 region has the DNA TGTGCCAGCAGCTCAGTCACAGATACGCAGTATTTT. This sequence encodes CASSSVTDTQYF.

The V gene is TRBV5-1, the J gene TRBJ2-5, with D possibly being TRBD1 (6 bases). Trimming left V 3 bases short and J 2 bases short, with 11 bases between. Germline lookup yields CDR1 SGHRS and CDR2 YFSETQ. The CDR3 consists of 14 residues. The CDR3 region has the DNA TGCGCCAGCAGCTCCGGACAGCAACAAGAGACCCAGTACTTC. This translates into CASSSGQQQETQYF.

The rearrangement uses TRBV19 and TRBJ2-5; 7 positions match TRBD1. V lost 6 bases and J lost 2; bases outside the gene matches: 6. Germline V gene sequence: CDR1 LNHDA, CDR2 SQIVND (reference sequence). This CDR3 spans 14 amino acids. The CDR3 sequence: CASSAGTVQETQYF. The CDR3 DNA reads TGTGCCAGTAGCGCCGGGACAGTTCAAGAGACCCAGTACTTC.

Turning to this clone: One end of the junction is discordant with germline, which a read error may explain. CDR3 coding DNA: TGTGCCAGCAGCCTAGGATCCAGCGGGAGAAGGGTGGAGCTGTTTTTT. Its translation is CASSLGSSGRRVELFF. The genes are TRBV13 and TRBJ2-2; 8 positions match TRBD2. Per germline, CDR1 PRHDT and CDR2 FYEKMQ (reference sequence). This CDR3 spans 16 amino acids.

V usage is TRBV29-1 and J usage is TRBJ1-2, with TRBD1 matching 9 bases. Germline V gives CDR1 SQVTM, CDR2 ANQGSEA. V gave up 5 bases and J gave up 5 bases; unmatched junction bases: 6. This CDR3 region has 13 residues. CDR3 coding DNA: TGCAGCGTTTCCGGACAGGGGTCATATGGCTACACCTTC. Translation gives CSVSGQGSYGYTF.

The V and J genes are TRBV5-4 and TRBJ1-1; D gene uncertain. Germline CDR1 is SGHNT and CDR2 is YYREEE (reference sequence). The CDR3 covers 12 residues. V was clipped by 6 bases and J by 4 bases, with 10 bases between them. For the CDR3, the DNA is TGTGCCAGCACCGGCACGGGCACTGAAGCTTTCTTT. Amino acids: CASTGTGTEAFF.

V usage is TRBV4-2 and J usage is TRBJ2-7; 10 bases line up with TRBD2. Germline trimming cut 5 bases from V and 0 bases from J; bases unmatched to any gene: 13. Germline CDR1 and CDR2: LGHNA and YNFKEQ. The CDR3 spans 18 residues. The CDR3 is CASSLNPRLAGVSYEQYF. In nucleotides, the CDR3 is TGTGCCAGCAGCTTAAACCCCAGGCTAGCGGGGGTCTCCTACGAGCAGTACTTC.

This chain joins TRBV27 and TRBJ2-6, with a weak D call TRBD1 (6 bases). The CDR3 sequence is 15 residues long. The V and J ends lost 5 bases and 2 bases respectively, with 10 bases between them. Germline V CDR1 and CDR2: MNHEY, SMNVEV (reference sequence). In DNA, the CDR3 is TGTGCCAGCAGTCCCTACAGGGCTGGGGCCAACGTCCTGACTTTC. As protein: CASSPYRAGANVLTF.